Shown below are 30 T cell receptor beta chains from a single sample sequenced in a study of beta chain features in type 1 diabetes. For these TCRs, the target antigens are not known. TCRB transcripts that were expressed got sequenced, as all of the isolated RNA had been reverse transcribed. Repertoires were generated with immunoSEQ multiplex PCR, while TCRdb's copy carries only in-frame clones and drops some. The profile shows around 650,000 clones, 9.5% to 15% of them singletons. General study results and limits: Patients with Type 1 diabetes showed moderately but significantly shorter TCRB CDR3s in all four CD4+ subsets.

The specimen sequenced was naive CD4+ T cells from blood. The receptors were gathered from a man aged 25 to 45 with type 1 diabetes.

This clone was seen a handful of times. The identical CDR3 is also encoded by other nucleotide sequences in the sample. The CDR3 nucleotides read TGTGCCAGCCGGACTAGCGGACGCACAGATACGCAGTATTTT. It translates to CASRTSGRTDTQYF. The gene calls are TRBV28 and TRBJ2-3; 10 bases fit TRBD2. CDR3 length: 14 amino acids. The germline V gene has CDR1 MDHEN and CDR2 SYDVKM. Trimming removed 8 bases from V and 1 base from J; junction bases left unmatched: 3. Variable domain in full (rest from reference TRBV28 and TRBJ2-3): DVKVTQSSRYLVKRTGEKVFLECVQDMDHENMFWYRQDPGLGLRLIYFSYDVKMKEKGDIPEGYSVSREKKERFSLILESASTNQTSMYLCASRTSGRTDTQYFGPGTRLTVL.

This clone appeared a few times. This chain joins TRBV25-1 and TRBJ2-3, with D tentatively TRBD1 (7 bases). Deletions cut 0 bases from V and 0 bases from J, with 16 bases between. The CDR3 sequence is 18 residues long. Germline CDR1 reads MGHDK; CDR2 reads SYGVNS. CDR3 amino acids: CASSEYAGGTVSTDTQYF. Written as DNA, the CDR3 is TGTGCCAGCAGTGAATATGCCGGCGGGACAGTGAGCACAGATACGCAGTATTTT.

This clone appeared a few times. The chain employs TRBV28 and TRBJ1-5, with D hard to call. The V end was cut by 6 bases, the J end by 5 bases, with 8 bases between. The CDR3 is 12 residues long. The germline V gene has CDR1 MDHEN and CDR2 SYDVKM. CDR3: CASSSEDQPQHF. The CDR3 DNA reads as TGTGCCAGCAGCTCAGAGGATCAGCCCCAGCATTTT.

The chain employs TRBV5-1 and TRBJ1-1; possible D gene TRBD1, 6 bases. CDR1 and CDR2 (germline): SGHRS, YFSETQ. This CDR3 region has 15 residues. Deletions cut 2 bases from V and 4 bases from J, with 15 bases between. For the CDR3, the DNA is TGCGCCAGCAGCTTCGGTGGGGGCCCTCTCACTGAAGCTTTCTTT. Its protein product is CASSFGGGPLTEAFF. Drawing the rest from reference TRBV5-1 and TRBJ1-1, the complete variable domain is KAGVTQTPRYLIKTRGQQVTLSCSPISGHRSVSWYQQTPGQGLQFLFEYFSETQRNKGNFPGRFSGRQFSNSRSEMNVSTLELGDSALYLCASSFGGGPLTEAFFGQGTRLTVV.

This clone has more than one count but fewer than ten. The chain has TRBV9 and TRBJ2-1; TRBD2 matches 7 bases. Germline V gene lookup returns CDR1 SGDLS and CDR2 YYNGEE. Trimming cost V 0 bases and J 6 bases; bases outside gene matches: 9. CDR3 size: 16 residues. This CDR3 is CASSVVGGLGGNEQFF. CDR3 bases: TGTGCCAGCAGCGTAGTGGGTGGACTAGGTGGCAATGAGCAGTTCTTC.

V gene TRBV7-8 combines with J gene TRBJ1-2; D unclear. The germline V and J ends were trimmed by 4 bases and 2 bases, with 11 bases remaining between them. Germline V gene sequence: CDR1 SGHVS, CDR2 FQNEAQ. CDR3 length equals 14 residues. DNA of the CDR3: TGTGCCAGCAGCTCGACGGTCACGAACTATGGCTACACCTTC. It specifies CASSSTVTNYGYTF.

The V and J genes are TRBV18 and TRBJ1-1; no clear D. Germline CDR1 reads KGHSH; CDR2 reads LQKENI. This CDR3 is 16 amino acids long. V was trimmed by 3 bases and J by 0 bases, leaving 14 bases between them. The CDR3 spells CASSPGRGEVNTEAFF. As DNA, the CDR3 is TGTGCCAGCTCACCTGGACGCGGGGAGGTGAACACTGAAGCTTTCTTT.

Only a few counts were recorded for this clone. The rearrangement uses TRBV18 and TRBJ2-5; the D is unclear. The V gene's germline CDR1 is KGHSH and CDR2 LQKENI. The ends were cut back, 2 bases at V and 5 bases at J, with 24 bases in the middle. The CDR3 spans 18 residues. CDR3 in amino acids: CASSPGNVGLAPGETQYF. CDR3 nucleotide sequence: TGTGCCAGCTCACCAGGAAATGTGGGGTTAGCCCCCGGGGAGACCCAGTACTTC.

This clone turned up a few times. The chain uses TRBV10-3 and TRBJ2-3; 10 bases map to TRBD2. The length of the CDR3 is 14 residues. Trimming at V came to 10 bases and at J to 6 bases, leaving 10 bases not matched to a gene. Germline V gene lookup returns CDR1 ENHRY and CDR2 SYGVKD. CDR3 sequence (DNA): TGTGCCACCGACCCCGGACTAGCGGCTGATACGCAGTATTTT. Amino acids: CATDPGLAADTQYF.

CDR3 region: CASSPLLGPNQPQHF. DNA of the CDR3: TGTGCCAGTAGCCCACTGTTGGGTCCCAATCAGCCCCAGCATTTT. V is TRBV19 and J is TRBJ1-5; D gene uncertain. Germline V gene lookup returns CDR1 LNHDA and CDR2 SQIVND (reference sequence). The CDR3 runs 15 residues. Deletions cut 6 bases from V and 3 bases from J, with 15 bases between. The complete variable domain, with remaining parts taken from reference TRBV19 and TRBJ1-5, reads DGGITQSPKYLFRKEGQNVTLSCEQNLNHDAMYWYRQDPGQGLRLIYYSQIVNDFQKGDIAEGYSVSREKKESFPLTVTSAQKNPTAFYLCASSPLLGPNQPQHFGDGTRLSIL.

This clone has a handful of counts. This specimen includes other DNA sequences encoding the same CDR3. The CDR3 nucleotides read TGTGCCAGCAGCTTAGACTTCCAAGAGACCCAGTACTTC. It encodes CASSLDFQETQYF. The chain couples TRBV5-4 to TRBJ2-5; D gene ambiguous. Trimming cost V 2 bases and J 1 base, with 6 bases left between them. The CDR3 has 13 residues. Per the germline V gene, CDR1 is SGHNT and CDR2 is YYREEE (reference sequence).

At least ten counts were recorded for this clone. The CDR3 nucleotides are TGTGCCAGCAGCCTCGGGGGGACCCAGTACTTC. Translated: CASSLGGTQYF. The chain links TRBV14 to TRBJ2-5; a possible D gene is TRBD2 (6 bases). V was clipped by 4 bases and J by 7 bases, with 7 bases between them. Germline V gene lookup returns CDR1 SGHDN and CDR2 FVKESK. This CDR3 has 11 amino acids.

V and J are TRBV7-2 and TRBJ1-2; no definite D call. Germline V gene sequence: CDR1 SGHTA, CDR2 FQGNSA. The germline V and J ends were trimmed by 1 base and 5 bases, with 8 bases remaining between them. This CDR3 is built from 13 residues. Written as DNA, the CDR3 is TGTGCCAGCAGCTTAGAGCCAGTTTATGGCTACACCTTC. This sequence encodes CASSLEPVYGYTF.

The genes are TRBV29-1 and TRBJ1-5; weak D call: TRBD1 (6 bases). Trimming took 2 bases from V and 7 from J, leaving 12 bases between them. The CDR3 has 13 residues. The germline CDR1 and CDR2 sequences are SQVTM and ANQGSEA. The CDR3, as DNA: TGCAGCGTTGAAACAGGGCCGGAACAGCCCCAGCATTTT. It is translated as CSVETGPEQPQHF.

The rearrangement links TRBV15 to TRBJ2-5; either TRBD1 or TRBD2 may fit D (5 bases each). The ends were cut back, 0 bases at V and 5 bases at J, with 16 bases in the middle. Germline-derived CDR1 and CDR2 are LNHNV and YYDKDF (reference sequence). This CDR3 comprises 16 residues. The CDR3 region is CATSRDRELMGETQYF. The CDR3 DNA is TGTGCCACCAGCAGAGACAGGGAGCTGATGGGGGAGACCCAGTACTTC.

This clone occurred a few times. The CDR3 DNA follows: TGTGCCAGCAGCTTAGATGCCGGGGAGCTGTTTTTT. Protein: CASSLDAGELFF. V and J are TRBV7-2 and TRBJ2-2, with no clear D. In germline, CDR1 is SGHTA, CDR2 FQGNSA. V was clipped by 1 base and J by 6 bases, with 3 bases between them. This CDR3 comprises 12 residues.

This clone showed up just a few times. The chain carries TRBV7-6 and TRBJ1-1; the match to TRBD1 covers 8 bases. This CDR3 region has 17 residues. Trimming cost V 1 base and J 1 base; bases outside gene matches: 8. Germline CDR1 reads SGHVS; CDR2 reads FNYEAQ. The CDR3 coding sequence is TGTGCCAGCAGCTTAGAGTTAGGACAGGGTTGGAACACTGAAGCTTTCTTT. It specifies CASSLELGQGWNTEAFF.

In its sample, this clone was seen a few times. The gene calls are TRBV7-9 and TRBJ1-6, with TRBD1 as a possible D gene (5 bases). Germline CDR1 and CDR2: SEHNR and FQNEAQ (reference sequence). V was clipped by 0 bases and J by 10 bases, with 10 bases between them. The CDR3 length is 14 residues. CDR3 sequence: CASSLAPGNSPLHF. DNA of the CDR3: TGTGCCAGCAGCTTAGCCCCAGGGAACTCACCCCTCCACTTT.

This clone has just a few counts. The chain employs TRBV30 and TRBJ1-3; 7 positions agree with TRBD1. The CDR3 is 14 residues long. J was trimmed by 0 bases and V by 5 bases; bases with no gene match: 4. Germline CDR1 reads GTSNPN; CDR2 reads SVGIG (reference sequence). The chain's CDR3 is CAWSRDSSGNTIYF. DNA for the CDR3: TGTGCCTGGTCCCGGGACAGCTCTGGAAACACCATATATTTT.

V is TRBV4-3 and J is TRBJ2-3; D uncertain. CDR1 and CDR2 from the germline V gene are LGHNA and YSLEER. Trimming removed 1 base from V and 0 bases from J, with 8 bases in between. This CDR3 has 15 amino acids. The CDR3 spells CASSQGGMSTDTQYF. The CDR3 region has the DNA TGCGCCAGCAGCCAAGGGGGTATGAGCACAGATACGCAGTATTTT.

This chain joins TRBV7-2 and TRBJ2-3, with D uncertain. V was shortened by 8 bases and J by 1 base, with 10 bases between the two germline ends. The CDR3 length is 13 residues. Germline V gives CDR1 SGHTA, CDR2 FQGNSA. CDR3 coding DNA: TGTGCCAGCTCCGATGAGGGCACAGATACGCAGTATTTT. It encodes CASSDEGTDTQYF.

This clone was recorded a few times. This same CDR3 is encoded by further DNA sequences in the sample. V gene TRBV18 combines with J gene TRBJ2-5; 11 bases fit TRBD2. Germline assignment: CDR1 KGHSH and CDR2 LQKENI. Losses at the gene ends were 3 bases for V and 4 bases for J; bases not matched to a gene: 1. CDR3 size: 14 residues. CDR3 sequence reads: CASSPTSGGETQYF. The CDR3 DNA sequence: TGTGCCAGCTCACCTACTAGCGGGGGAGAGACCCAGTACTTC.

The chain uses TRBV4-3 and TRBJ2-5; D possibly matches TRBD1 or TRBD2 (6 bases each). The CDR3 spans 15 residues. V gave up 0 bases and J gave up 12 bases, with 20 bases separating them. Germline CDR1 is LGHNA and CDR2 is YSLEER. CDR3 protein: CASSQDMGGTGPEYF. The CDR3 region has the DNA TGCGCCAGCAGCCAAGATATGGGAGGAACAGGGCCCGAGTACTTC.

The chain uses TRBV18 and TRBJ2-1; tentative D call: TRBD2 (6 bases). There are 13 residues in the CDR3. V lost 4 bases, J lost 5 bases, and 9 bases lay in between. The germline V gene has CDR1 KGHSH and CDR2 LQKENI. The CDR3 DNA reads TGTGCCAGCTCACACGGGACTCACAATGAGCAGTTCTTC. It encodes CASSHGTHNEQFF.

The chain uses TRBV6-6 and TRBJ2-7; weak D call: TRBD1 (6 bases). V gave up 4 bases and J gave up 10 bases, with 17 bases separating them. CDR1 and CDR2 from the germline V gene are MNHNY and SVGAGI (reference sequence). The CDR3 length is 13 residues. The DNA for the CDR3 is TGTGCCAGCAGTTCCATCTCACAGGGAAGCCAGTACTTC. Residues: CASSSISQGSQYF.

This clone was seen only once. Here the CDR3 reads CASSESMGADGYTF. CDR3 nucleotides: TGCGCCAGCAGTGAGTCGATGGGGGCCGATGGCTACACCTTC. V and J are TRBV10-2 and TRBJ1-2, with D possibly matching TRBD1 (6 bases). V dropped 0 bases and J dropped 6 bases, with 11 bases sitting between them. CDR3 length: 14 amino acids. Germline loops: CDR1 WSHSY, CDR2 SAAADI.

This clone has just one count. This sequence joins TRBV7-3 and TRBJ2-1; tentative D call: TRBD2 (7 bases). Trimming took 3 bases from V and 3 from J, leaving 18 bases between them. This CDR3 comprises 17 residues. Germline V gene data show CDR1 as SGHTA and CDR2 as FQGTGA. The CDR3 DNA reads TGTGCCAGCAGCTTCCTCCCAGAAGCGGGACACTACAATGAGCAGTTCTTC. The encoded protein is CASSFLPEAGHYNEQFF. Drawing the rest from reference TRBV7-3 and TRBJ2-1, the complete variable domain is GAGVSQTPSNKVTEKGKYVELRCDPISGHTALYWYRQSLGQGPEFLIYFQGTGAADDSGLPNDRFFAVRPEGSVSTLKIQRTERGDSAVYLCASSFLPEAGHYNEQFFGPGTRLTVL.

The chain is built from TRBV10-3 and TRBJ1-5; 7 bases are a match to TRBD1. Trimming took 6 bases from V and 7 from J; bases not matched to a gene: 9. The CDR3 extends over 14 amino acids. Germline V gene sequence: CDR1 ENHRY, CDR2 SYGVKD. In nucleotides, the CDR3 is TGTGCCATCAGCGGACAGGCCGCCGGGCAGCCCCAGCATTTT. Translating it yields CAISGQAAGQPQHF.

This clone has more than one count but fewer than ten. The V call is TRBV5-6, the J call TRBJ1-4; D is perhaps TRBD1 (5 bases). Germline V gene lookup returns CDR1 SGHDT and CDR2 YYEEEE. This CDR3 comprises 13 residues. Between the trimmed V and J ends, which lost 4 bases and 5 bases, there was a span of 9 bases. CDR3 nucleotides: TGTGCCAGCAGCGAACAGGCGAATGAAAAACTGTTTTTT. It encodes CASSEQANEKLFF.

This clone occurred a few times. The chain couples TRBV9 to TRBJ1-2, with a possible D match to TRBD1 (5 bases). CDR3 size: 14 residues. Trimming shortened V by 1 base and J by 6 bases, and 13 bases separated the two germline ends. Germline lookup yields CDR1 SGDLS and CDR2 YYNGEE. The CDR3 here is CASSVRAGFNGYTF. CDR3 coding DNA: TGTGCCAGCAGCGTAAGAGCAGGGTTTAATGGCTACACCTTC.